Each of the 2 T cell receptor beta chains below was sequenced from the same sample in a study of technical replicates of blood from a few donors. Repertoires were generated with immunoSEQ multiplex PCR, while TCRdb's copy carries only in-frame clones and drops some. Altogether over 50,000 clones are present, approximately 83% being singletons, with the ten largest covering approximately 4.8%. The sample taken for sequencing was PBMCs. The source is a human donor in good health. Some clones in this sample may be carry-over from other donors' samples.

J is TRBJ1-5 and V is TRBV29-1, with D perhaps TRBD1 (6 bases). The ends were cut back, 8 bases at V and 6 bases at J, with 17 bases in the middle. Germline values: CDR1 SQVTM, CDR2 ANQGSEA. This CDR3 comprises 13 residues. The CDR3 nucleotides read TGCAGCTTCATACAGGGTATTGGTCAGCCCCAGCATTTT. This gives the protein CSFIQGIGQPQHF.

The CDR3 sequence is CASRNRDREETQYF. The CDR3 DNA reads as TGTGCCAGCAGAAACCGGGACAGGGAAGAGACCCAGTACTTC. The chain has TRBV13 and TRBJ2-5, with 9 nucleotides matching TRBD1. The CDR3 is made up of 14 amino acids. Germline assignment: CDR1 PRHDT and CDR2 FYEKMQ (reference sequence). J was trimmed by 3 bases and V by 6 bases; bases with no gene match: 5.